This T cell receptor beta chain was documented in a study of blood T cell repertoires in COVID-19. This clone turned up a few times. Sequenced by immunoSEQ multiplex PCR; TCRdb stores in-frame clones only, minus some. The top ten hold roughly 40% of the sample, which has about 72,000 clones, 85% to 90% seen once. This TCR was sampled from a woman aged 80 or over with active or convalescent COVID-19. Sequenced: peripheral blood.

CDR3 coding DNA: TGTGCCAGCAGACCAACCGGACAGGGGGGAGACGAGCAGTACTTC. It yields the protein CASRPTGQGGDEQYF. The J gene is TRBJ2-7, the V gene TRBV14, with TRBD1 identical over 10 bases. V gave up 6 bases and J gave up 5 bases; unmatched junction bases: 10. The V gene's germline CDR1 is SGHDN and CDR2 FVKESK. This CDR3 is built from 15 residues. Using reference TRBV14 and TRBJ2-7 for the parts outside the CDR3, the full variable domain is EAGVTQFPSHSVIEKGQTVTLRCDPISGHDNLYWYRRVMGKEIKFLLHFVKESKQDESGMPNNRFLAERTGGTYSTLKVQPAELEDSGVYFCASRPTGQGGDEQYFGPGTRLTVT.